The clone carrying this T cell receptor beta chain has a single count. Sequencing was performed with immunoSEQ multiplex PCR; in TCRdb, only in-frame clones are kept and a portion is missing. The data hold tens of thousands of clones, with around 81% observed a single time. This entry is derived from a study of blood T cell repertoires in COVID-19. The ends lost 0 bases at V and 2 bases at J; junction bases unmatched: 2. This CDR3 has 14 amino acids. Germline values: CDR1 GTSNPN, CDR2 SVGIG (reference sequence). Sample: peripheral blood. The chain has TRBV30 and TRBJ2-7, with 9 bases identical to TRBD2. The receptor was derived from a woman older than 75 with COVID-19, enrolled during active disease. This CDR3 is CAWSVRLAAYEQYF. In nucleotides, the CDR3 is TGTGCCTGGAGTGTACGACTAGCGGCCTACGAGCAGTACTTC.